This TCR beta chain was captured in a study of T cell changes during pregnancy in multiple sclerosis. The assay was immunoSEQ multiplex PCR, and TCRdb's table has in-frame clones only and misses some. The sample has about 49,000 clones; 95% are singletons. CDR3 length equals 13 residues. Germline V gene lookup returns CDR1 SQVTM and CDR2 ANQGSEA. J lost 5 bases, V lost 3 bases, and 5 bases had no gene match. The chain couples TRBV29-1 to TRBJ2-7; TRBD1 matches 9 bases. Material: CD8+ T cells from peripheral blood mononuclear cells, obtained in the first trimester of pregnancy. The source of this sequence is a female donor with multiple sclerosis, enrolled in a pregnancy study. The CDR3 sequence: CSVDHGTGNEQYF. CDR3 bases: TGCAGCGTTGATCACGGGACAGGGAACGAGCAGTACTTC.